The next 10 T cell receptor beta chains were all read from a single sample in a study of blood T cell repertoires in COVID-19. Measured with immunoSEQ multiplex PCR; TCRdb has only the in-frame clones, and not every one. The table lists a few hundred thousand clones, approximately 85% of them singletons. Specimen: PBMCs or T cells enriched from blood (not recorded which). These receptor sequences come from a man aged 30 to 45 who had recovered from COVID-19.

The V gene is TRBV11-1, the J gene TRBJ2-7; TRBD2 matches 9 bases. CDR1 is SGHAT, CDR2 FQDESV, per germline (reference sequence). The length of the CDR3 is 13 residues. V trimming: 2 bases; J trimming: 10 bases; junction bases outside the gene matches: 6. DNA of the CDR3: TGTGCCAGCAGCTTACTAGCGGGGACTAGCCAGTACTTC. It encodes CASSLLAGTSQYF. Drawing the rest from reference TRBV11-1 and TRBJ2-7, the complete variable domain is EAEVAQSPRYKITEKSQAVAFWCDPISGHATLYWYRQILGQGPELLVQFQDESVVDDSQLPKDRFSAERLKGVDSTLKIQPAELGDSAMYLCASSLLAGTSQYFGPGTRLTVT.

This chain uses TRBV5-1 with TRBJ2-5; 7 nucleotides align to TRBD2. In germline, CDR1 is SGHRS, CDR2 YFSETQ. The CDR3 is 16 residues long. The V segment lost 2 bases and the J segment 7 bases; nucleotides outside the gene matches: 14. The CDR3 sequence is CASSFVSTRGYGTQYF. CDR3 bases: TGCGCCAGCAGCTTCGTTTCGACGCGGGGGTATGGGACCCAGTACTTC.

The V call is TRBV30, the J call TRBJ1-2; 7 nucleotides align to TRBD1. Looked up from germline, CDR1 is GTSNPN and CDR2 is SVGIG (reference sequence). Trimming took 8 bases from V and 2 from J; bases not matched to a gene: 8. The CDR3 spans 13 residues. CDR3 in DNA: TGTGCCCGAAGAGTACAGGGGAACTATGGCTACACCTTC. Its translation is CARRVQGNYGYTF.

This clone was seen once. This chain connects TRBV5-1 to TRBJ2-1, with 11 bases fitting TRBD2. The trim removed 1 base at V and 9 bases at J, leaving 18 bases unmatched. CDR3 length equals 19 residues. CDR1 is SGHRS and CDR2 is YFSETQ in the germline V gene. CDR3 in amino acids: CASSLPYIFSGGAGFEQFF. Written as DNA, the CDR3 is TGCGCCAGCAGCTTGCCCTACATATTTAGCGGGGGGGCCGGGTTTGAGCAGTTCTTC. The whole variable domain, remainder taken from reference TRBV5-1 and TRBJ2-1, is KAGVTQTPRYLIKTRGQQVTLSCSPISGHRSVSWYQQTPGQGLQFLFEYFSETQRNKGNFPGRFSGRQFSNSRSEMNVSTLELGDSALYLCASSLPYIFSGGAGFEQFFGPGTRLTVL.

In this sample, this clone turned up a few times. The V call is TRBV27, the J call TRBJ2-7; D may be TRBD1 (5 bases). Germline V gene data show CDR1 as MNHEY and CDR2 as SMNVEV (reference sequence). V lost 4 bases, J lost 6 bases, and 19 bases lay in between. The CDR3 extends over 15 amino acids. CDR3 coding DNA: TGTGCCAGCAGTTCAGTAGTGGCAGGGCCCAGCGAGCAGTACTTC. Translation gives CASSSVVAGPSEQYF.

The chain carries TRBV7-9 and TRBJ2-7, with D hard to call. Deletions cut 1 base from V and 2 bases from J, with 9 bases between. The CDR3 runs to 14 residues. The V gene's germline CDR1 is SEHNR and CDR2 FQNEAQ (reference sequence). This CDR3 reads CASSLGAVTYEQYF. The CDR3 nucleotides are TGTGCCAGCAGCTTAGGTGCGGTTACCTACGAGCAGTACTTC.

The rearrangement joins TRBV19 to TRBJ1-5; 8 nucleotides align to TRBD1. The CDR3 covers 16 residues. J was trimmed by 2 bases and V by 7 bases; bases with no gene match: 10. Germline loops: CDR1 LNHDA, CDR2 SQIVND (reference sequence). CDR3 nucleotide sequence: TGTGCCAGTAATCCAGACAGGGGAGCAGGCAATCAGCCCCAGCATTTT. Residues: CASNPDRGAGNQPQHF.

In its sample, this clone was seen once. The gene calls are TRBV18 and TRBJ1-1; D not resolved. CDR1 is KGHSH, CDR2 LQKENI, per germline. V dropped 3 bases and J dropped 1 base, with 6 bases sitting between them. The CDR3 runs 13 residues. The CDR3 DNA reads TGTGCCAGCTCACCGAGACAGAACACTGAAGCTTTCTTT. Translation: CASSPRQNTEAFF. The full variable domain, rest sourced from reference TRBV18 and TRBJ1-1, is NAGVMQNPRHLVRRRGQEARLRCSPMKGHSHVYWYRQLPEEGLKFMVYLQKENIIDESGMPKERFSAEFPKEGPSILRIQQVVRGDSAAYFCASSPRQNTEAFFGQGTRLTVV.

CDR3 in amino acids: CSASSTVNQPQHF. As DNA, the CDR3 is TGCAGTGCTAGTTCGACTGTCAATCAGCCCCAGCATTTT. The V and J genes are TRBV20-1 and TRBJ1-5; D call uncertain. This CDR3 comprises 13 residues. Trimming cost V 3 bases and J 3 bases, with 9 bases left between them. Germline-derived CDR1 and CDR2 are DFQATT and SNEGSKA (reference sequence).

The rearrangement joins TRBV7-9 to TRBJ1-2; TRBD1 aligns across 7 bases. The CDR3 is 16 residues long. Trimming cost V 4 bases and J 6 bases; bases outside gene matches: 14. Germline V gene sequence: CDR1 SEHNR, CDR2 FQNEAQ (reference sequence). The CDR3 here is CASSSAGFWDRDGYTF. The CDR3 bases are TGTGCCAGCAGCTCCGCCGGTTTTTGGGACAGAGATGGCTACACCTTC.